A selection of T cell receptor beta chains follows, all from one sample in a study of blood T cell repertoires in COVID-19. The table came from immunoSEQ multiplex PCR; TCRdb's copy has only in-frame clones and leaves some out. The table lists around 150,000 clones, around 85% of them singletons. The specimen was peripheral blood. The receptors originated from a man in his sixties or seventies with acute or convalescent COVID-19. CDR3s include the opening cysteine and the closing phenylalanine or tryptophan.

J	V	CDR3
TRBJ1-5	TRBV6-5	CACWGVSNQPQHF
TRBJ2-1	TRBV6-5	CASSYRLAGLAEQFF
TRBJ2-5	TRBV3-1/TRBV3-2	CASSEIGETQYF
TRBJ2-1	TRBV19	CASSRGTNYNEQFF
TRBJ2-1	TRBV4-1	CASSLTGSSYNEQFF
TRBJ1-2	TRBV7-2	CASSLASQGQGYTF
TRBJ2-5	TRBV19	CASSQGQGRKVETQYF
TRBJ2-7	TRBV30	CAWRRPPGTGAYEQYF
TRBJ1-1	TRBV6-2/TRBV6-3	CASSYSSGTGVNTEAFF
TRBJ2-7	TRBV5-8	CASSRGLAAHSYEQYF
TRBJ2-3	TRBV27	CASSPLAFVDTQYF
TRBJ1-1	TRBV7-8	CASSFSDRVAEAFF
TRBJ2-5	TRBV14	CASSQSGRGTQYF
TRBJ1-1	TRBV2	CASSPDRGQEAFF
TRBJ1-2	TRBV5-1	CASSFLQGTAGYGYTF
TRBJ2-2	TRBV6-4	CASRGQQTGELFF
TRBJ2-7	TRBV9	CASSVEEGTYEQYF
TRBJ2-1	TRBV19	CASSIVRTSGNEQFF
TRBJ2-7	TRBV4-1	CASSQDLGHSYEQYF
TRBJ2-1	TRBV5-1	CASSFTSGSGIEQFF
TRBJ1-5	TRBV7-2	CASQITGGYQPQHF